The clone carrying this T cell receptor beta chain has more than one count but fewer than ten. Antigen: not known. This specimen belongs to a study of cytomegalovirus exposure and HLA in healthy donors. Study-level findings and limits: Many donors carried some public TCRs, although rarity characterized most TCR sequences.

The CDR3 runs 16 residues. Germline V gene sequence: CDR1 SNHLY, CDR2 FYNNEI. Trimming took off 7 bases at V and 6 bases at J, with 23 bases between the two ends. Amplification used 60 Vbeta primers and 13 Jbeta primers. Measured with immunoSEQ multiplex PCR; TCRdb has only the in-frame clones, and not every one. The repertoire includes around 220,000 clones, around 79% of them detected once, and under 2% sits in the top ten. The chain couples TRBV2 to TRBJ2-3; the D gene is possibly TRBD2 (7 bases). This TCR came from a man between 18 and 35 years old in good health and CMV-seronegative. The sample was PBMCs. Here the CDR3 reads CASKGGSRGLSDTQYF. The CDR3 DNA follows: TGTGCCAGCAAGGGGGGGTCGCGGGGCCTCTCGGATACGCAGTATTTT.